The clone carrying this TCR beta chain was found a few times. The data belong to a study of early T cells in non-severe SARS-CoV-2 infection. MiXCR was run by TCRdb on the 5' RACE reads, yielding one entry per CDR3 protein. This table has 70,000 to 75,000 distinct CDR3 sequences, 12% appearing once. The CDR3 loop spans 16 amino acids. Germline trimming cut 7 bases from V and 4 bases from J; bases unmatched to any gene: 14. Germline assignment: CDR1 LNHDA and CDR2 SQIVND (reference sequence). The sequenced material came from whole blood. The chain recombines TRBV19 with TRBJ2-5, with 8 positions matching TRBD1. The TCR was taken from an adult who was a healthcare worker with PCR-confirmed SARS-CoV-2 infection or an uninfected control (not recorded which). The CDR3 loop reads CASTSGLVGTGETQYF. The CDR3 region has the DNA TGTGCCAGTACCTCGGGCTTAGTCGGGACAGGAGAGACCCAGTACTTC.